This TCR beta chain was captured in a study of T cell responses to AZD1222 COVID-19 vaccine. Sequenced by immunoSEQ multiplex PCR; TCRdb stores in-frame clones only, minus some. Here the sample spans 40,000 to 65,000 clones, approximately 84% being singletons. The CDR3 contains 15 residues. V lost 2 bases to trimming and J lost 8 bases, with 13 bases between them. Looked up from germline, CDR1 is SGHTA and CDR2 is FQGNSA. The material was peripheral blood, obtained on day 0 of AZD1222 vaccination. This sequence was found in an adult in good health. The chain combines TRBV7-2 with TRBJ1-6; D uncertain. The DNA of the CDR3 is TGTGCCAGCAGCTTATCCGGCCCAGCAGATTCACCCCTCCACTTT. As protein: CASSLSGPADSPLHF.